This paragraph reports one T cell receptor (beta chain). The antigen this receptor binds is unknown. Per-base quality was not reported, and no clone a single base away is much larger than it. Collaborating institutions collected whole blood in K2EDTA tubes following their own protocols. For TCRbeta analysis, collaborators shipped samples in one of three forms: frozen whole blood, isolated PBMCs, or DNA extracted from either of those sample types. V trim: 4 bases; J trim: 7 bases; unmatched bases: 3. The CDR3 sequence holds 11 residues, the cysteine and phenylalanine included. Just the 33-base CDR3 DNA is kept, in frame starting at base 1. From the germline V gene, CDR1 is SQVTM and CDR2 is ANQGSEA. This record belongs to a study of blood T cell repertoires in COVID-19 (TCRdb year 2020). Context from the whole study: Collaborator samples came from the United States, Italy and Spain and covered acute and convalescent phases of COVID-19. The prospective study material was composed of cDNA or gDNA derived from T cells, B-cell-depleted T cells, or PBMCs. Subjects who had been exposed to COVID-19, were actively infected with it, or had recovered from it provided the deeply sampled blood TCRbeta repertoires that made up the dataset. The repertoires were made available in a free public database intended to serve as a resource for research on the immune response to SARS-CoV-2. Samples came from the ongoing ImmuneRACE study (first 160 participants) plus 1,254 subjects from 6 global collaborators. Nearly every sample came with metadata listing a de-identified subject ID, COVID-19 status, age in years and sex. Where HLA class I and class II types were available, the types were taken from metadata supplied by the sample provider, not from assay-based typing.

Overall results and qualifications from the work: Clinical and demographic metadata were provided uncurated, with the amount varying by source and participant.

TCRbeta CDR3 regions were amplified from genomic DNA by means of the immunoSEQ Assay, a bias-controlled multiplex PCR. In the original analysis: The number of nucleated cells in each sample was estimated by amplification of reference gene primers within the assay. To quantify the absolute abundance of each unique TCRbeta CDR3 rearrangement, sequence reads were collapsed and filtered. For each sample, productive Simpson clonality was calculated as the square root of Simpson's diversity index over productive rearrangements. The immuneACCESS repertoire file appears here via TCRdb, limited to in-frame rearrangements. These files lack a portion of the clones; in checked studies, under half of the deficit traces to unresolved V genes, and the cause of the others is not known. From that table come the V and J calls and clone size; the DNA was used to work out D and trimming. The sample contains fewer than 90,000 clones, over 70% of them found a single time. The ten top clones hold roughly 10% of the sample.

This TCR came from a man aged 50 to 60 with acute or convalescent COVID-19. Specimen: peripheral blood. The receptor chain draws on TRBV29-1 and TRBJ1-1; TRBD1 lines up with 7 middle nucleotides. The DNA sequence reads TGCAGCGTTGTAGGGACAGTTGAAGCTTTCTTT. Translated, it reads CSVVGTVEAFF. The CDR3, completed at both ends by the reference TRBV29-1 and TRBJ1-1 genes, gives the full variable domain SAVISQKPSRDICQRGTSLTIQCQVDSQVTMMFWYRQQPGQSLTLIATANQGSEATYESGFVIDKFPISRPNLTFSTLTVSNMSPEDSSIYLCSVVGTVEAFFGQGTRLTVV.